This section outlines one TCR beta chain sequence together with its context. This clonotype was counted a few times. Its antigen is unknown. No much larger clone exists at a distance of one base, and base qualities are not known. This specimen comes from a study of human T cells and chemical hapten exposure (dated by TCRdb to the early 2020s). Context from the whole study: For sensitization, 2% DPC in acetone was applied to a 2 cm by 2 cm area of upper inner arm skin. Throughout the study period of 20 to 25 weeks, patients also received therapeutic DPC doses to the scalp every week. Patch testing was done on the upper back using Finn chambers containing 0.01% DPC, and results were scored after 6 days according to International Contact Dermatitis Research Group standards. The mostly female patient cohort included alopecia areata with under or over 50% scalp involvement, alopecia totalis and alopecia universalis. The libraries were sequenced as a pool, and the TCR yield per sample differed mostly because of small variations in library volumes within the pool. The study tracked peripheral blood TCR repertoire changes in vivo during primary and secondary sensitization to the hapten diphenylcyclopropenone (DPC) in alopecia patients. Blood was sampled from patients pre-sensitization (week 0) and at 2, 6 and about 24 weeks after DPC sensitization. Blood for TCR sequencing was provided by twenty-nine alopecia patients at one to four time points (pre-sensitization, 2, 6 and 24 weeks). What the research found in general, with its limitations: A positive correlation was found between the number of PT1 expanded TCRs and patch test score, with significance reached at thresholds 8, 16 and 32 but not 4. No change with DPC sensitization was found in the number of TCRs above 1 in 1000 frequency, and no evidence of global repertoire structure alterations was found. Repeated subsampling changed both the strength of the expansion versus patch-test correlation and the threshold at which that correlation became significant. All patients had alopecia, a presumed autoimmune disease, so their immune response might differ from that of healthy individuals. Expanded TCRs formed significantly more large CDR3 similarity clusters than pre-sensitization or healthy control sets, consistent with antigen-driven responses.

Receptor amplification or capture employed RACE. Sequencing took place on a NextSeq 500. During library preparation, unique molecular identifiers were attached to individual cDNA molecules so that TCRs could be counted quantitatively and reproducibly. Each blood RNA sample was used to sequence both TCR alpha and TCR beta chains. The authors processed their data as follows. A median of around 100,000 TCRs per sample was observed, with a range of about 23,224 to 690,600. V, J and CDR3 annotation of the TCR reads was carried out using the Decombinator software suite. To make PS versus PT1 abundance plots, every sample was subsampled to the same number of TCRs (28,000). TCRs were defined as expanded if absent before sensitization and observed at least eight times at the 2-week time point. The public reads were reanalyzed by TCRdb: fastp trimming at Q25, MiXCR alignment, in-frame beta chains only. Rows with a matching CDR3 protein are joined into one entry that keeps the most common DNA and genes. TCRdb assigned the V and J calls; the authors' analysis was not used. The sample includes about 82,000 distinct CDR3 sequences, with about 10% observed a single time. The top ten clonotypes cover around 4% of the sample.

This specimen's time point label, per the study, means: patch test 1, 2 weeks after DPC sensitization. The label giving this sample's treatment or condition can be read as: therapeutic diphenylcyclopropenone sensitization with weekly scalp DPC. At every patch-test visit, the blood draw took place before the patch test was put on. Patients were eligible if aged 18 to 70, diagnosed with alopecia and judged suitable for DPC therapy, and pregnant patients were excluded. Unfractionated whole blood was collected in Tempus Blood RNA tubes, and total RNA was extracted from that blood. Based on the germline V gene (reference sequence), the CDR1 and CDR2 sequences are DFQATT and SNEGSKA. The cysteine opens and the phenylalanine closes a CDR3 of 11 amino acids. Solely the CDR3 DNA is kept, with 33 bases framed from the first base. A distance of 3 bases separates the germline ends of V and J, which lose 1 base and 6 bases respectively.

This sample comprised whole blood, obtained in connection with sensitization to the hapten diphenylcyclopropenone (DPC). In this chain, TRBV20-1 is recombined with TRBJ2-2, with the identity of the D gene unclear. The TCR originated in a woman in her fifties or sixties with alopecia areata. Some clones in this sample may be carry-over from other donors' samples. Here is the DNA: TGCAGTGCTAGAGGTCCCGGGGAGCTGTTTTTT. It is translated as CSARGPGELFF.